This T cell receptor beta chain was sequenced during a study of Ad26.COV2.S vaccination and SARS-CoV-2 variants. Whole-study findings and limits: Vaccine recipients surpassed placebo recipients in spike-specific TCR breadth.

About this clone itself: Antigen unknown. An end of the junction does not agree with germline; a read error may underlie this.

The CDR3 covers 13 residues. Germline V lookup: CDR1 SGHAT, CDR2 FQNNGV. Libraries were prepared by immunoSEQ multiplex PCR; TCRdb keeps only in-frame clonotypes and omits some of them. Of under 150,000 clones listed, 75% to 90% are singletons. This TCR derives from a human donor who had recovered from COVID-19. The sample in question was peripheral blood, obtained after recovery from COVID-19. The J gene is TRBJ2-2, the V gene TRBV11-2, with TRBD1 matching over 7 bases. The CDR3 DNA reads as TGCGTAACAGGGGCCCCGAACACCGGGGAGCTGTTTTTT. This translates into CVTGAPNTGELFF.